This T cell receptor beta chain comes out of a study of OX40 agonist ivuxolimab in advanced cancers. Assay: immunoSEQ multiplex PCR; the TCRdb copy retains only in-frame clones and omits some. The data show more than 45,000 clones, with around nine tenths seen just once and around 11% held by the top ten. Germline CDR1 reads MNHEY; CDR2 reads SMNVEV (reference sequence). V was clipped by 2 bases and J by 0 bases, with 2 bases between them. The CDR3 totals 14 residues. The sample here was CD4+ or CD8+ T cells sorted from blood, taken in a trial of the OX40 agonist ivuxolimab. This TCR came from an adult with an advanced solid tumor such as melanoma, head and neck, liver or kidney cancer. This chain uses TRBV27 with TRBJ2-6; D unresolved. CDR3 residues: CASSLGSGANVLTF. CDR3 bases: TGTGCCAGCAGTTTAGGCTCTGGGGCCAACGTCCTGACTTTC.